Sequencing of this TCR beta chain was carried out in a study of shared clonotypes between healthy human individuals. Germline V CDR1 and CDR2: MDHEN, SYDVKM. CDR3 length equals 15 residues. Germline trimming cut 5 bases from V and 0 bases from J; bases unmatched to any gene: 7. CD45RO-negative, CCR7-positively selected cells formed the naive CD8 fraction, excluding terminally differentiated effector memory CD45RA+ cells. Repertoires were generated with immunoSEQ multiplex PCR, while TCRdb's copy carries only in-frame clones and drops some. The sample includes around 1.9 million clones, 85% to 95% seen only once; the top ten take roughly 1.8%.

The clonotype originates from a young man in good health. Some clones in this sample may be carry-over from other donors' samples. This chain joins TRBV28 and TRBJ2-7; TRBD2 matches 7 bases. Material for sequencing was naive CD8+ T cells from PBMCs. The CDR3 protein is CASSQLAGRSYEQYF. The CDR3 DNA follows: TGTGCCAGCAGTCAGTTAGCGGGTCGCTCCTACGAGCAGTACTTC.